A single sample gave rise to the 8 T cell receptor beta chains below, sequenced in a study of cytomegalovirus exposure and HLA in healthy donors. Use of 60 Vbeta and 13 Jbeta primers characterized the PCR. The repertoire was sequenced with immunoSEQ multiplex PCR; TCRdb's copy has only in-frame clones and lacks some. The data show around 120,000 clones, just over 15% seen once. The sequenced sample was PBMCs. The source is a woman aged 18-35 years in good health and CMV-seronegative.

This clone was recorded a few times. This chain links TRBV4-1 with TRBJ2-7; 9 bases are a match to TRBD1. With V trimmed by 4 bases and J by 5 bases, 9 bases remained unmatched. Germline V gene sequence: CDR1 MGHRA, CDR2 YSYEKL. CDR3 length: 15 amino acids. Here the CDR3 reads CASSPPGQGLNEQYF. Here the CDR3 DNA reads TGCGCCAGCAGCCCTCCGGGACAGGGTCTCAACGAGCAGTACTTC.

The CDR3 here is CASSHGDWSSYNEQFF. In nucleotides, the CDR3 is TGCGCCAGCAGCCACGGGGACTGGAGCTCCTACAATGAGCAGTTCTTC. The rearrangement uses TRBV4-3 and TRBJ2-1, with D perhaps matching TRBD2 (6 bases). Germline V gene lookup returns CDR1 LGHNA and CDR2 YSLEER. This CDR3 has 16 amino acids. V was clipped by 3 bases and J by 0 bases, with 12 bases between them.

This clone occurred a few times. The chain employs TRBV10-3 and TRBJ2-7, with 9 positions matching TRBD2. The junction had 4 bases not matched to a gene; V was cut back by 5 bases and J by 2 bases. Germline CDR1 is ENHRY and CDR2 is SYGVKD. This CDR3 region has 14 residues. The CDR3 spells CAISSGGLTYEQYF. The CDR3 DNA is TGTGCCATCAGTAGCGGGGGGTTGACCTACGAGCAGTACTTC.

The J gene is TRBJ1-1, the V gene TRBV7-3; TRBD1 aligns across 8 bases. Trimming took 1 base from V and 2 from J; bases not matched to a gene: 6. The CDR3 length is 16 residues. Germline values: CDR1 SGHTA, CDR2 FQGTGA. CDR3 protein: CASSLNPAGGNTEAFF. As DNA, the CDR3 is TGTGCCAGCAGCTTAAATCCCGCAGGGGGCAACACTGAAGCTTTCTTT.

This clone has more than one count but fewer than ten. This chain uses TRBV9 with TRBJ2-2; D not resolved. V was cut by 0 bases and J by 6 bases, with 9 bases left in between. CDR3 length: 14 amino acids. Germline CDR1 SGDLS, CDR2 YYNGEE. The CDR3 DNA reads as TGTGCCAGCAGCGTAGCCGCCCGGGCCGGGGAGCTGTTTTTT. This encodes CASSVAARAGELFF. The full variable domain, in which reference TRBV9 and TRBJ2-2 provide the parts outside the CDR3, is DSGVTQTPKHLITATGQRVTLRCSPRSGDLSVYWYQQSLDQGLQFLIQYYNGEERAKGNILERFSAQQFPDLHSELNLSSLELGDSALYFCASSVAARAGELFFGEGSRLTVL.

This chain connects TRBV4-2 to TRBJ2-7, with 8 bases matching TRBD2. V lost 0 bases and J lost 0; bases outside the gene matches: 4. The CDR3 consists of 16 residues. Germline V gives CDR1 LGHNA, CDR2 YNFKEQ. In DNA, the CDR3 is TGTGCCAGCAGCCAAGAGACTAGCGTGAGCTCCTACGAGCAGTACTTC. It encodes CASSQETSVSSYEQYF.

The chain recombines TRBV7-6 with TRBJ2-3; 11 nucleotides match TRBD2. CDR1 and CDR2 (germline): SGHVS, FNYEAQ. The CDR3 totals 15 residues. V trimming: 4 bases; J trimming: 4 bases; junction bases outside the gene matches: 4. The CDR3 sequence is CASSSLAGASDTQYF. For the CDR3, the DNA is TGTGCCAGCAGCTCACTAGCGGGGGCCTCAGATACGCAGTATTTT.

This chain joins TRBV5-6 and TRBJ1-2; D gene uncertain. The V gene's germline CDR1 is SGHDT and CDR2 YYEEEE. The CDR3 is made up of 15 amino acids. The V gene lost 0 bases and the J gene lost 4 bases, with 13 bases spanning the gap. CDR3 protein: CASSLGSGSFYGYTF. CDR3 coding DNA: TGTGCCAGCAGCTTGGGGTCCGGGTCCTTCTATGGCTACACCTTC.